These T cell receptor beta chains were read from a single sample in a study of blood T cell repertoires in COVID-19. The data were produced by immunoSEQ multiplex PCR, yet TCRdb's version contains in-frame clones alone and is incomplete. The sample carries 390,000 or so clones, 89% recorded once. Material: peripheral blood. The source is a woman younger than 45 with COVID-19, enrolled during active disease. The CDR3 runs from the conserved cysteine through the conserved F or W. Each record gives: J gene, clone size, D gene, V gene, CDR3 protein, CDR3 DNA. D genes are given only for firm matches. Size is stated for part of the rows, as once, few or many counts, or as a class when the clone is expanded.

TRBJ1-2	NA	TRBD1	TRBV4-3	CASSQDGQGDYGYTF	TGCGCCAGCAGCCAAGATGGACAGGGTGACTATGGCTACACCTTC
TRBJ2-2	NA	TRBD1	TRBV14	CASSLSGTGAISTWFF	TGTGCCAGCAGCCTCTCCGGGACAGGGGCCATCTCCACCTGGTTTTTT
TRBJ1-2	NA	NA	TRBV12-3/TRBV12-4	CASSFSPAGVFTF	TGTGCCAGCAGTTTTTCCCCCGCGGGCGTTTTCACCTTC
TRBJ2-1	NA	TRBD2	TRBV6-4	CASSVGLAGGPSSYNEQFF	TGTGCCAGCAGTGTCGGACTAGCGGGGGGGCCCAGCTCCTACAATGAGCAGTTCTTC
TRBJ2-2	once	TRBD2	TRBV7-9	CASSSPAGGGRGELFF	TGTGCCAGCAGCTCCCCGGCGGGGGGAGGGCGCGGGGAGCTGTTTTTT
TRBJ2-1	NA	TRBD2	TRBV3-1/TRBV3-2	CASELAGGRGEQFF	TGTGCCAGCGAACTAGCGGGAGGCCGTGGTGAGCAGTTCTTC
TRBJ1-6	NA	TRBD1	TRBV5-1	CASSIGQADSPLHF	TGCGCCAGCAGCATCGGACAGGCAGATTCACCCCTCCACTTT
TRBJ2-7	NA	TRBD2	TRBV6-2/TRBV6-3	CASSSGLADEQYF	TGTGCCAGCAGTTCCGGACTAGCCGACGAGCAGTACTTC
TRBJ2-5	NA	NA	TRBV4-2	CASSQEGWGGAKETQYF	TGTGCCAGCAGCCAAGAGGGATGGGGGGGGGCCAAAGAGACCCAGTACTTC
TRBJ2-1	NA	TRBD2	TRBV19	CASTQSGGAWNEQFF	TGTGCCAGTACCCAAAGCGGGGGGGCCTGGAATGAGCAGTTCTTC
TRBJ2-1	NA	NA	TRBV12-3/TRBV12-4	CASSSFSEQFF	TGTGCCAGCAGTTCCTTTAGTGAGCAGTTCTTC
TRBJ1-2	NA	TRBD1	TRBV6-5	CASSYLGTGKTYGYTF	TGTGCCAGCAGTTATCTAGGGACAGGGAAAACCTATGGCTACACCTTC
TRBJ1-6	once	NA	TRBV28	CASSPQAVYNSPLHF	TGTGCCAGCAGTCCCCAAGCCGTCTATAATTCACCCCTCCACTTT
TRBJ2-7	NA	TRBD1	TRBV5-6	CASTRRPDTGGLYEQYF	TGTGCCAGCACCCGTAGGCCGGATACAGGGGGTCTCTACGAGCAGTACTTC
TRBJ1-1	NA	NA	TRBV10-2	CASSEGTLLNTEAFF	TGCGCCAGCAGTGAGGGGACACTCTTGAACACTGAAGCTTTCTTT
TRBJ1-2	NA	TRBD1	TRBV15	CATSRPPGDSYYGYTF	TGTGCCACCAGCAGACCCCCCGGGGACAGCTACTATGGCTACACCTTC
TRBJ2-5	NA	TRBD2	TRBV11-3	CASSPHGGKETQYF	TGTGCCAGCAGCCCGCACGGGGGGAAAGAGACCCAGTACTTC
TRBJ2-7	NA	TRBD2	TRBV14	CASSLYSGLAGEQYF	TGTGCCAGCAGCCTCTACTCGGGACTAGCGGGGGAGCAGTACTTC
TRBJ1-1	NA	NA	TRBV3-1/TRBV3-2	CASSQGTQPVTEAFF	TGTGCCAGCAGCCAAGGAACACAGCCCGTCACTGAAGCTTTCTTT
TRBJ2-1	NA	TRBD2	TRBV10-3	CAIKAGDTSGNSYNEQFF	TGTGCCATCAAGGCGGGGGATACTAGCGGGAACTCCTACAATGAGCAGTTCTTC
TRBJ1-2	NA	NA	TRBV28	CASSLAGGVYGYTF	TGTGCCAGCAGTTTGGCGGGGGGCGTCTATGGCTACACCTTC
TRBJ2-3	NA	TRBD2	TRBV7-8	CASSLAGRVAVPDTQYF	TGTGCCAGCAGCTTAGCGGGGAGGGTAGCGGTACCAGATACGCAGTATTTT
TRBJ2-3	NA	NA	TRBV24-1	CATSDFGEADTQYF	TGTGCCACCAGTGATTTTGGTGAGGCGGATACGCAGTATTTT
TRBJ1-2	NA	NA	TRBV2	CASSEEAGQGYGYTF	TGTGCCAGCAGTGAAGAGGCAGGGCAGGGCTATGGCTACACCTTC
TRBJ1-5	NA	NA	TRBV7-9	CASSQGHYRGSNQPQHF	TGTGCCAGCAGCCAAGGCCATTATAGAGGTAGCAATCAGCCCCAGCATTTT
TRBJ1-6	NA	TRBD1	TRBV4-2	CASSQDGLNRGLHF	TGTGCCAGCAGCCAAGATGGCCTCAACAGGGGGCTCCACTTT
TRBJ1-5	NA	NA	TRBV19	CASSSTGNQPQHF	TGTGCCAGTAGTAGCACAGGCAATCAGCCCCAGCATTTT
TRBJ2-4	NA	NA	TRBV6-6	CASSYQGSGPKNIQYF	TGTGCCAGCAGTTACCAAGGTTCAGGGCCCAAAAACATTCAGTACTTC
TRBJ1-2	NA	TRBD1	TRBV7-2	CASSKQGDGAYGYTF	TGTGCCAGCAGCAAACAGGGGGACGGTGCCTATGGCTACACCTTC
TRBJ2-2	NA	TRBD2	TRBV19	CASKVLAGYTGELFF	TGTGCCAGTAAGGTACTAGCGGGATACACCGGGGAGCTGTTTTTT
TRBJ1-6	once	TRBD1	TRBV6-5	CASSYSGQGDSPLHF	TGTGCCAGCAGTTACTCGGGACAGGGGGATTCACCCCTCCACTTT
TRBJ1-4	NA	TRBD1	TRBV5-1	CASSPGTGRSNEKLFF	TGCGCCAGCAGTCCTGGGACAGGGAGGTCTAATGAAAAACTGTTTTTT
TRBJ2-1	NA	TRBD1	TRBV27	CASSFDRGNEQFF	TGTGCCAGCAGTTTCGACAGGGGGAATGAGCAGTTCTTC
TRBJ1-3	NA	NA	TRBV19	CASSQGGPGNTIYF	TGTGCCAGTAGCCAAGGGGGACCTGGAAACACCATATATTTT
TRBJ2-1	NA	TRBD2	TRBV10-3	CAISEVGLGYNEQFF	TGTGCCATCAGTGAGGTGGGACTAGGTTACAATGAGCAGTTCTTC
TRBJ1-1	once	NA	TRBV7-9	CASRDRYTEAFF	TGTGCCAGCAGGGACAGATACACTGAAGCTTTCTTT
TRBJ1-2	NA	NA	TRBV5-6	CASSLFATNYGYTF	TGTGCCAGCAGCCTATTTGCTACTAACTATGGCTACACCTTC
TRBJ1-2	NA	NA	TRBV5-4	CASRGGSHGPLYGYTF	TGTGCCAGCAGGGGGGGGTCTCACGGCCCGCTCTATGGCTACACCTTC
TRBJ1-3	NA	NA	TRBV7-2	CASSFDSYSGNTIYF	TGTGCCAGCAGCTTTGACAGCTACTCTGGAAACACCATATATTTT
TRBJ1-1	NA	TRBD1	TRBV5-1	CASSLAGQGAPEAFF	TGCGCCAGCAGCTTGGCGGGACAGGGGGCCCCTGAAGCTTTCTTT
TRBJ2-6	NA	TRBD1	TRBV6-5	CASIDRADGANVLTF	TGTGCCAGCATAGACAGGGCGGATGGGGCCAACGTCCTGACTTTC
TRBJ2-6	NA	NA	TRBV19	CASSQLTTQAGANVLTF	TGTGCCAGTAGCCAGCTGACAACCCAAGCTGGGGCCAACGTCCTGACTTTC
TRBJ1-3	NA	NA	TRBV5-4	CASSLYGRSGESSGNTIYF	TGTGCCAGCAGCTTATACGGTCGTTCGGGGGAATCTTCTGGAAACACCATATATTTT
TRBJ1-5	NA	TRBD1	TRBV19	CASSLLYGQGGDYSNQPQHF	TGTGCCAGTAGTTTACTCTACGGACAGGGGGGGGACTATAGCAATCAGCCCCAGCATTTT
TRBJ2-1	NA	TRBD2	TRBV4-1	CASSQEGTSRDEQFF	TGCGCCAGCAGCCAAGAAGGGACTAGTCGGGATGAGCAGTTCTTC
TRBJ1-6	NA	NA	TRBV5-5	CASSLERSSPLHF	TGTGCCAGCAGCTTGGAGAGGTCTTCACCCCTCCACTTT
TRBJ1-4	NA	NA	TRBV28	CASSLAQVRNEKLFF	TGTGCCAGCAGTTTAGCGCAGGTCCGTAATGAAAAACTGTTTTTT
TRBJ1-1	NA	NA	TRBV30	CAWKGETEAFF	TGTGCCTGGAAAGGGGAAACTGAAGCTTTCTTT
TRBJ1-4	NA	TRBD1	TRBV7-2	CASSLGRGPATNEKLFF	TGTGCCAGCAGCTTAGGGAGGGGGCCTGCAACTAATGAAAAACTGTTTTTT
TRBJ1-6	NA	TRBD1	TRBV5-1	CASSWTGTGGNSPLHF	TGCGCCAGCAGCTGGACCGGGACAGGGGGAAATTCACCCCTCCACTTT
TRBJ1-5	NA	NA	TRBV11-2	CASSLDIGGVGQPQHF	TGTGCCAGCAGCTTAGATATTGGAGGGGTGGGGCAGCCCCAGCATTTT
TRBJ1-6	NA	NA	TRBV18	CASSPQRPGRDSPLHF	TGTGCCAGCTCACCGCAACGGCCGGGGAGGGATTCACCCCTCCACTTT
TRBJ1-3	NA	NA	TRBV10-3	CAISDPRFGGLGNTIYF	TGTGCCATCAGTGACCCGCGGTTTGGAGGGCTAGGAAACACCATATATTTT